This is a list of T cell receptor beta chains from one sample in a study of STAT5B mutations in CD4+ large granular lymphocyte leukemia. TCRdb's table, derived via immunoSEQ multiplex PCR, lists solely in-frame clones and lacks some. The sample holds around 30,000 clones, under 80% seen once. The sequencing sample was made of CD4+ T cells from blood buffy coats. The receptors derive from a human donor in good health. Each CDR3 is given with its conserved first and last residue. The D gene is left open where the match is weak. Not all rows give a size; the values are once, few, many and, for expanded clones, a class.

J gene: TRBJ2-5
D gene: TRBD2
V gene: TRBV2
clone size: .
CDR3 protein: CASGLAEETQYF
CDR3 DNA: TGTGCCAGCGGACTAGCGGAAGAGACCCAGTACTTC

J gene: TRBJ1-1
D gene: .
V gene: TRBV11-2
clone size: few
CDR3 protein: CASSFKTGGAEAFF
CDR3 DNA: TGTGCCAGCAGCTTTAAGACGGGGGGCGCTGAAGCTTTCTTT

J gene: TRBJ1-4
D gene: .
V gene: TRBV30
clone size: few
CDR3 protein: CACGLGGEKLFF
CDR3 DNA: TGTGCCTGCGGTCTCGGGGGCGAAAAACTGTTTTTT

J gene: TRBJ2-1
D gene: .
V gene: TRBV7-6
clone size: .
CDR3 protein: CASSLGSSYNEQFF
CDR3 DNA: TGTGCCAGCAGCTTAGGAAGCTCCTACAATGAGCAGTTCTTC

J gene: TRBJ2-7
D gene: .
V gene: TRBV12-2
clone size: .
CDR3 protein: CASRYRGRSSYEQYF
CDR3 DNA: TGTGCAAGTCGCTATCGAGGGCGGAGCTCCTACGAGCAGTACTTC

J gene: TRBJ2-1
D gene: .
V gene: TRBV19
clone size: .
CDR3 protein: CASVLWGVSWNEQFF
CDR3 DNA: TGTGCCAGCGTGTTATGGGGGGTCTCCTGGAATGAGCAGTTCTTC

J gene: TRBJ1-1
D gene: TRBD1
V gene: TRBV30
clone size: few
CDR3 protein: CAWSGTGATEAFF
CDR3 DNA: TGTGCCTGGAGTGGGACAGGGGCCACTGAAGCTTTCTTT

J gene: TRBJ1-2
D gene: .
V gene: TRBV7-8
clone size: .
CDR3 protein: CASSQLIMIRAPYGYTF
CDR3 DNA: TGTGCCAGCAGCCAACTCATAATGATCAGGGCCCCCTATGGCTACACCTTC

J gene: TRBJ2-1
D gene: .
V gene: TRBV7-2
clone size: once
CDR3 protein: CASSRTGYNEQFF
CDR3 DNA: TGTGCCAGCAGCCGGACGGGTTACAATGAGCAGTTCTTC

J gene: TRBJ2-2
D gene: TRBD1
V gene: TRBV30
clone size: .
CDR3 protein: CALEGAGTGELFF
CDR3 DNA: TGTGCCCTTGAGGGGGCTGGCACCGGGGAGCTGTTTTTT

J gene: TRBJ1-5
D gene: TRBD1
V gene: TRBV10-3
clone size: few
CDR3 protein: CAIGQDRNQPQHF
CDR3 DNA: TGTGCCATCGGACAGGACCGCAATCAGCCCCAGCATTTT

J gene: TRBJ2-7
D gene: .
V gene: TRBV21-1
clone size: .
CDR3 protein: CAWRGGLHEQYF
CDR3 DNA: TGTGCCTGGCGGGGGGGGCTCCACGAGCAGTACTTC

J gene: TRBJ2-7
D gene: TRBD2
V gene: TRBV6-5
clone size: .
CDR3 protein: CASSYIAGDSYEQYF
CDR3 DNA: TGTGCCAGCAGTTACATAGCGGGAGATTCCTACGAGCAGTACTTC

J gene: TRBJ1-1
D gene: .
V gene: TRBV30
clone size: few
CDR3 protein: CAWSVRGTEAFF
CDR3 DNA: TGTGCCTGGAGTGTAAGGGGCACTGAAGCTTTCTTT

J gene: TRBJ2-7
D gene: TRBD2
V gene: TRBV10-3
clone size: .
CDR3 protein: CAISSAGDGYEQYF
CDR3 DNA: TGTGCCATCAGTTCGGCGGGGGATGGCTACGAGCAGTACTTC

J gene: TRBJ2-1
D gene: TRBD2
V gene: TRBV12-5
clone size: .
CDR3 protein: CASGFGLAGTTGNEQFF
CDR3 DNA: TGTGCTAGTGGTTTCGGACTAGCGGGAACAACGGGGAATGAGCAGTTCTTC

J gene: TRBJ1-1
D gene: .
V gene: TRBV6-5
clone size: few
CDR3 protein: CASSRGWNTEAFF
CDR3 DNA: TGTGCCAGCAGTAGGGGGTGGAACACTGAAGCTTTCTTT

J gene: TRBJ2-3
D gene: TRBD1
V gene: TRBV6-6
clone size: .
CDR3 protein: CASSSPRTGDTQYF
CDR3 DNA: TGTGCCAGCAGTTCCCCCCGGACAGGAGATACGCAGTATTTT

J gene: TRBJ2-7
D gene: TRBD1
V gene: TRBV4-1
clone size: .
CDR3 protein: CASSQDGTGGREQYF
CDR3 DNA: TGCGCCAGCAGCCAAGATGGGACAGGGGGCCGCGAGCAGTACTTC

J gene: TRBJ1-3
D gene: .
V gene: TRBV11-2
clone size: .
CDR3 protein: CASSLEVLVNGNTIYF
CDR3 DNA: TGTGCCAGCAGCTTAGAAGTGCTGGTGAATGGAAACACCATATATTTT

J gene: TRBJ1-2
D gene: .
V gene: TRBV9
clone size: .
CDR3 protein: CASSVAFGEGGYTF
CDR3 DNA: TGTGCCAGCAGCGTAGCTTTCGGGGAAGGGGGCTACACCTTC

J gene: TRBJ2-4
D gene: .
V gene: TRBV10-2
clone size: .
CDR3 protein: CASSDLDLDGQNIQYF
CDR3 DNA: TGCGCCAGCAGTGACCTCGATTTGGACGGACAAAACATTCAGTACTTC

J gene: TRBJ1-5
D gene: .
V gene: TRBV19
clone size: few
CDR3 protein: CASGGSNQPQHF
CDR3 DNA: TGTGCCAGTGGGGGGAGCAATCAGCCCCAGCATTTT

J gene: TRBJ1-2
D gene: .
V gene: TRBV25-1
clone size: .
CDR3 protein: CASSDGRAGRNYGYTF
CDR3 DNA: TGTGCCAGCAGTGATGGTCGTGCAGGACGGAACTATGGCTACACCTTC

J gene: TRBJ1-5
D gene: .
V gene: TRBV14
clone size: .
CDR3 protein: CASSQGLNQPQHF
CDR3 DNA: TGTGCCAGCAGCCAAGGCTTAAATCAGCCCCAGCATTTT

J gene: TRBJ1-4
D gene: TRBD1
V gene: TRBV18
clone size: .
CDR3 protein: CASSRTGLANEKLFF
CDR3 DNA: TGTGCCAGCTCACGGACAGGGCTGGCTAATGAAAAACTGTTTTTT

J gene: TRBJ1-1
D gene: TRBD1
V gene: TRBV5-4
clone size: few
CDR3 protein: CASKKAGGFRTEAFF
CDR3 DNA: TGTGCCAGCAAGAAGGCAGGGGGCTTTCGCACTGAAGCTTTCTTT

J gene: TRBJ1-2
D gene: TRBD1
V gene: TRBV7-8
clone size: once
CDR3 protein: CASSWGQGNGYTF
CDR3 DNA: TGTGCCAGCAGCTGGGGACAGGGAAATGGCTACACCTTC

J gene: TRBJ1-1
D gene: .
V gene: TRBV2
clone size: .
CDR3 protein: CASGWMNTEAFF
CDR3 DNA: TGTGCCAGCGGTTGGATGAACACTGAAGCTTTCTTT

J gene: TRBJ2-7
D gene: .
V gene: TRBV18
clone size: .
CDR3 protein: CASSPPSQGFYEQYF
CDR3 DNA: TGTGCCAGCTCACCACCGTCACAGGGCTTCTACGAGCAGTACTTC

J gene: TRBJ2-1
D gene: TRBD2
V gene: TRBV5-4
clone size: .
CDR3 protein: CASNPGTSGGYNEQFF
CDR3 DNA: TGTGCCAGCAACCCCGGGACTAGCGGGGGATACAATGAGCAGTTCTTC

J gene: TRBJ2-1
D gene: .
V gene: TRBV7-2
clone size: .
CDR3 protein: CASTPGDYREQFF
CDR3 DNA: TGTGCCAGCACCCCTGGGGATTACCGGGAGCAGTTCTTC

J gene: TRBJ1-1
D gene: .
V gene: TRBV5-6
clone size: .
CDR3 protein: CASSSYGWNTEAFF
CDR3 DNA: TGTGCCAGCAGCTCCTACGGATGGAACACTGAAGCTTTCTTT